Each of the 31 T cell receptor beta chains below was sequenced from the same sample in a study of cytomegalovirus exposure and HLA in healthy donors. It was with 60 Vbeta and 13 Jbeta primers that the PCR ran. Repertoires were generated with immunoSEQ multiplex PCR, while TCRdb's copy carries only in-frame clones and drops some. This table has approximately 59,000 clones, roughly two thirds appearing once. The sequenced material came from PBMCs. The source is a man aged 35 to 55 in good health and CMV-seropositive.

CDR3 sequence: CASSEELYQAKNIQYF. The CDR3 DNA reads TGTGCCAGCAGTGAAGAGCTCTACCAAGCCAAAAACATTCAGTACTTC. This chain connects TRBV6-1 to TRBJ2-4; D not resolved. The CDR3 is 16 amino acids. V was shortened by 1 base and J by 0 bases, with 10 bases between the two germline ends. CDR1 is MNHNS, CDR2 SASEGT, per germline.

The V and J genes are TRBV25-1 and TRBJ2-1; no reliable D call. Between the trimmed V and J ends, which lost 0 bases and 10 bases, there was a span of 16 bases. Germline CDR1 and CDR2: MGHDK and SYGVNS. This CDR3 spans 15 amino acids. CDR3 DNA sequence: TGTGCCAGCAGTGAATATATTCCAAGTCTGCGAGAGCAGTTCTTC. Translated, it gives CASSEYIPSLREQFF.

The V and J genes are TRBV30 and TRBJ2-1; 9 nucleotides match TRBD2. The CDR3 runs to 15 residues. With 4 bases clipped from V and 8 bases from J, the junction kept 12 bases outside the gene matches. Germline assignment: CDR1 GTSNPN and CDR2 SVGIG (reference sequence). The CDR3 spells CAWIMRGGLIHEQFF. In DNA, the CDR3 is TGTGCCTGGATTATGCGGGGGGGCCTCATCCATGAGCAGTTCTTC.

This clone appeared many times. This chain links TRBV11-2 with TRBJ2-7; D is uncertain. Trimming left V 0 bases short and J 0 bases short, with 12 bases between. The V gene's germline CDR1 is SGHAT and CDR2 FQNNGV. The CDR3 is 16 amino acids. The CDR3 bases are TGTGCCAGCAGCTTAGATCTCGCAAGGAGCTCCTACGAGCAGTACTTC. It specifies CASSLDLARSSYEQYF.

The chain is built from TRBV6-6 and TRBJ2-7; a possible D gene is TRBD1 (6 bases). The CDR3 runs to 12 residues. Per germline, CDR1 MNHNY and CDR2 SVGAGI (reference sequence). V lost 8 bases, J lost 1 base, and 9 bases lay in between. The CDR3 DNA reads TGTGCCAGCCGGCAGGGGTCCTACGAGCAGTACTTC. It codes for CASRQGSYEQYF.

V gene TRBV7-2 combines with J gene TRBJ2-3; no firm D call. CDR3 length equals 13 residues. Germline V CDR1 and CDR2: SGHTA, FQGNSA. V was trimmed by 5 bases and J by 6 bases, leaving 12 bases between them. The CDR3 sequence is CASSPAGSDTQYF. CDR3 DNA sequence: TGTGCCAGCAGCCCTGCCGGGTCGGATACGCAGTATTTT.

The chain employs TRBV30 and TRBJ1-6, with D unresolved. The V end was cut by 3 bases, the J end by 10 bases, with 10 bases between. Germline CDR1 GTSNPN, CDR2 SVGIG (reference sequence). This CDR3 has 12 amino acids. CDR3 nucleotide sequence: TGTGCCTGGAGGTCAGGCGGGTCACCCCTCCACTTT. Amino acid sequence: CAWRSGGSPLHF.

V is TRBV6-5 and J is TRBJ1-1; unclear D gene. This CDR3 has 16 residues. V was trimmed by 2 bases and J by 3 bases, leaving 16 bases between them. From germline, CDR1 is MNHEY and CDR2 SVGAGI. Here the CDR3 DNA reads TGTGCCAGCAGTTACACCCGGGGAGGTTCGTACACTGAAGCTTTCTTT. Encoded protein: CASSYTRGGSYTEAFF.

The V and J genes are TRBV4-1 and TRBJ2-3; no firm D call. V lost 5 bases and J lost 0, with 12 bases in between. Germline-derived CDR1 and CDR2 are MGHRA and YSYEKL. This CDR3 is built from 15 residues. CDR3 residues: CASSLRLASTDTQYF. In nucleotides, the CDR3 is TGCGCCAGCAGCTTGCGACTCGCTAGCACAGATACGCAGTATTTT.

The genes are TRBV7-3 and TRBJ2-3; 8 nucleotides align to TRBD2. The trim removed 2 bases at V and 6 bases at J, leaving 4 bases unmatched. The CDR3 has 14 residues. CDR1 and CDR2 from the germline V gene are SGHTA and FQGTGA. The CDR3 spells CASSLGGRLDTQYF. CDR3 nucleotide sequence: TGTGCCAGCAGCTTAGGCGGGAGGCTTGATACGCAGTATTTT.

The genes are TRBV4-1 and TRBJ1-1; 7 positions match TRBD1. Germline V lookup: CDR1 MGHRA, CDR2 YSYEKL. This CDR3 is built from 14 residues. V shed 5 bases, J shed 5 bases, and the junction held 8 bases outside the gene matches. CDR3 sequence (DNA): TGCGCCAGCAGCAACAGGGGAGAAAAAACTGAAGCTTTCTTT. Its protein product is CASSNRGEKTEAFF.

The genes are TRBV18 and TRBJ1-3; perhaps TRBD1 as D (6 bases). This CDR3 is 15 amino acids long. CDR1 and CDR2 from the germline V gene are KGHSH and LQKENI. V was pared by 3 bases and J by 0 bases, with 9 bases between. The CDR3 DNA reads TGTGCCAGCTCACCGGGACAAAGCTCTGGAAACACCATATATTTT. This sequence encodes CASSPGQSSGNTIYF.

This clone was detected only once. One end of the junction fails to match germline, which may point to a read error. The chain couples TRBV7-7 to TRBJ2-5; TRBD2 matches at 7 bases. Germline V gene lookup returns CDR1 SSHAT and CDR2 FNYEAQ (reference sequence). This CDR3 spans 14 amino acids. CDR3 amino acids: CASSLDGGGETQYF. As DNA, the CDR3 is TGTGCTAGCAGCTTAGATGGGGGGGGAGAGACCCAGTACTTC.

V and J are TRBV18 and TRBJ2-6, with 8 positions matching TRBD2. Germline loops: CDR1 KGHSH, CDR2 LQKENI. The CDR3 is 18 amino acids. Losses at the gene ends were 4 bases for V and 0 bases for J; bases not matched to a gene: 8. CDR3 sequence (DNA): TGTGCCAGCTCACTGGTGGCGGGAGGTGCCTCTGGGGCCAACGTCCTGACTTTC. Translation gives CASSLVAGGASGANVLTF.

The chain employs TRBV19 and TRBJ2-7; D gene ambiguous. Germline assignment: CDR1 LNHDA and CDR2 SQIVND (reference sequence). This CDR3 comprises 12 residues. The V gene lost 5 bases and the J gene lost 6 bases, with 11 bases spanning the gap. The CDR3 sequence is CASSSAVREQYF. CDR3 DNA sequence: TGTGCCAGTAGTTCCGCGGTACGCGAGCAGTACTTC.

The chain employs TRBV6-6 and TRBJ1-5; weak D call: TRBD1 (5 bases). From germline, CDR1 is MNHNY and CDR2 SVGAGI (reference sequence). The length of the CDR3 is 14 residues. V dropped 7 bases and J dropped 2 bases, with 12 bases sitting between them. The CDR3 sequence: CASITGPGNQPQHF. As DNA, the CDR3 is TGTGCCAGCATCACAGGCCCCGGCAATCAGCCCCAGCATTTT.

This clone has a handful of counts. This chain's CDR3 is CASSAGGSQETQYF. CDR3 DNA sequence: TGTGCCAGCAGCGCGGGAGGCTCGCAAGAGACCCAGTACTTC. The gene calls are TRBV7-9 and TRBJ2-5; 8 bases agree with TRBD2. Germline values: CDR1 SEHNR, CDR2 FQNEAQ (reference sequence). V was pared by 5 bases and J by 2 bases, with 4 bases of the junction left unmatched. CDR3 length equals 14 residues.

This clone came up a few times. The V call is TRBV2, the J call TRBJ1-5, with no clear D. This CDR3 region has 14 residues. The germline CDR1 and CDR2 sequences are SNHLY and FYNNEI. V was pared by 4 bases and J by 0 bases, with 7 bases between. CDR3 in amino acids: CASSAAHSNQPQHF. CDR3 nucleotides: TGTGCCAGCAGTGCCGCGCATAGCAATCAGCCCCAGCATTTT. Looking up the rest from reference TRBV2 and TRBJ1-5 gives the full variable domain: EPEVTQTPSHQVTQMGQEVILRCVPISNHLYFYWYRQILGQKVEFLVSFYNNEISEKSEIFDDQFSVERPDGSNFTLKIRSTKLEDSAMYFCASSAAHSNQPQHFGDGTRLSIL.

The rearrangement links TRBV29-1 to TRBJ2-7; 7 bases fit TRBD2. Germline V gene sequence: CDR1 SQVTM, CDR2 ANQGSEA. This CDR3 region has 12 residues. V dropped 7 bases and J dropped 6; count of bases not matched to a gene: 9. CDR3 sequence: CSAFRTSGEQYF. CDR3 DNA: TGCAGCGCCTTTCGGACTAGTGGCGAGCAGTACTTC.

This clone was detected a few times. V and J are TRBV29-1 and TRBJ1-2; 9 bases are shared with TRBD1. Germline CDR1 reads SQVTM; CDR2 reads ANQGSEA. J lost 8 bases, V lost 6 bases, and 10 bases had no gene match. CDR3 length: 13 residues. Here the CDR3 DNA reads TGCAGCGTCAAACAGGGGGCGCAGGGAGGCTACACCTTC. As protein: CSVKQGAQGGYTF.

CDR3 bases: TGCAGCGTTGTTCAGGGTTCTGGGGCCAACGTCCTGACTTTC. Its translation: CSVVQGSGANVLTF. The rearrangement links TRBV29-1 to TRBJ2-6; the D gene is possibly TRBD1 (5 bases). This CDR3 spans 14 amino acids. V lost 4 bases and J lost 1, with 8 bases in between. Germline loops: CDR1 SQVTM, CDR2 ANQGSEA.

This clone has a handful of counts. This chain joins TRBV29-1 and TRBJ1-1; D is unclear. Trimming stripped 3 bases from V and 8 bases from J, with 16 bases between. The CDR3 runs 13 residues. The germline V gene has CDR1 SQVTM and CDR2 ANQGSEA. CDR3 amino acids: CSVDYPNRREAFF. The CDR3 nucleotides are TGCAGCGTTGATTATCCGAACAGACGCGAAGCTTTCTTT.

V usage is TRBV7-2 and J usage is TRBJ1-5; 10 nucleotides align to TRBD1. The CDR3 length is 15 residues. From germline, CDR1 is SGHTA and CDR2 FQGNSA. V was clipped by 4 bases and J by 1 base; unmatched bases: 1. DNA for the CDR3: TGTGCCAGCAGCTCGGGACAGGGGAGCAATCAGCCCCAGCATTTT. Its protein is CASSSGQGSNQPQHF.

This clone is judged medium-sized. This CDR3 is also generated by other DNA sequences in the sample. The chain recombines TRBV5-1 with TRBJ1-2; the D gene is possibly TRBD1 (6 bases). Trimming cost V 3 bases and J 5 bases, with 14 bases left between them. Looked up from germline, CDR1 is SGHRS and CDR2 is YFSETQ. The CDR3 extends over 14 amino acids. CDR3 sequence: CASSSGGGLYGYTF. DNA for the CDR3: TGCGCCAGCAGCTCCGGGGGGGGCCTATATGGCTACACCTTC. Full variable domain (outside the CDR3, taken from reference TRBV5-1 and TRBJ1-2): KAGVTQTPRYLIKTRGQQVTLSCSPISGHRSVSWYQQTPGQGLQFLFEYFSETQRNKGNFPGRFSGRQFSNSRSEMNVSTLELGDSALYLCASSSGGGLYGYTFGSGTRLTVV.

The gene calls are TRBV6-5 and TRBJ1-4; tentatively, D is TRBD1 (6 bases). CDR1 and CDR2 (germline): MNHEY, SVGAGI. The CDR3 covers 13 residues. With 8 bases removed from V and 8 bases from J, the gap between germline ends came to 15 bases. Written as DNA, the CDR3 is TGTGCCAGCTGGGACACCAGAGCGGAAAAACTGTTTTTT. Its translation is CASWDTRAEKLFF.

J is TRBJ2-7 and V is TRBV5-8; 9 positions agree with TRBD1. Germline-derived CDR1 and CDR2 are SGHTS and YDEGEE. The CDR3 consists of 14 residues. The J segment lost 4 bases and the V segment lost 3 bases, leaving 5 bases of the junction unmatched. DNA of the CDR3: TGTGCCAGCAGCTCCCGGGACAGGGTGTACGAGCAGTACTTC. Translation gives CASSSRDRVYEQYF.

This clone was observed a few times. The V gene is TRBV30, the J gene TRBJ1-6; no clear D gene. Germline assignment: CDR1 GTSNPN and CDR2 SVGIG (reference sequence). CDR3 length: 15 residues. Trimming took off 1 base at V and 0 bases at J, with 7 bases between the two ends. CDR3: CAWSGASSYNSPLHF. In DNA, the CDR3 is TGTGCCTGGAGTGGGGCGAGCTCCTATAATTCACCCCTCCACTTT.

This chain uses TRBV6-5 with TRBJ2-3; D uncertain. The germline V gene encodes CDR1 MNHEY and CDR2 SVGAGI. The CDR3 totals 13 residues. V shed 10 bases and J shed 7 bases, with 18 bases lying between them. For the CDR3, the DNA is TGTGCCACCAAGAGAGAGTTGGGCAATACGCAGTATTTT. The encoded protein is CATKRELGNTQYF.

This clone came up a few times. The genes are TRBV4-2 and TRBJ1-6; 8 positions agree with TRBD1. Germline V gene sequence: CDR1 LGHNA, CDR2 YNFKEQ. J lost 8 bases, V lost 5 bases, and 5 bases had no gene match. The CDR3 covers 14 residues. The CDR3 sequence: CASSSRQGYSPLHF. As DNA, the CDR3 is TGTGCCAGCAGCTCTCGACAGGGGTATTCACCCCTCCACTTT.

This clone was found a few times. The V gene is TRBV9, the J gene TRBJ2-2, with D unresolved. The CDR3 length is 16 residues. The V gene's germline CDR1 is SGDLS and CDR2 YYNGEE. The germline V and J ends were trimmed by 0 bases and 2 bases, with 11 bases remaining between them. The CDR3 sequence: CASSVDPGHNTGELFF. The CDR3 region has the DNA TGTGCCAGCAGCGTAGACCCAGGCCATAACACCGGGGAGCTGTTTTTT. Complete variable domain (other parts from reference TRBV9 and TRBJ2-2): DSGVTQTPKHLITATGQRVTLRCSPRSGDLSVYWYQQSLDQGLQFLIQYYNGEERAKGNILERFSAQQFPDLHSELNLSSLELGDSALYFCASSVDPGHNTGELFFGEGSRLTVL.

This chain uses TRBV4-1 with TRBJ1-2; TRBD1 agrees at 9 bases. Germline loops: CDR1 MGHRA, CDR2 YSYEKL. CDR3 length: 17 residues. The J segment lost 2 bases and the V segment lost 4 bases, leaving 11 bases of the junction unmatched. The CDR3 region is CASSPGTGLGGNYGYTF. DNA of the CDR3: TGCGCCAGCAGCCCCGGGACAGGGCTCGGGGGGAACTATGGCTACACCTTC.